Listed here are 28 T cell receptor beta chains from one sample, sequenced in a study of PD-L1 blockade in urothelial cancer. TCRdb's copy holds only in-frame clones and misses some; the assay was immunoSEQ multiplex PCR. The sample records roughly 48,000 clones, roughly 84% being singletons. The starting material was PBMCs, obtained around atezolizumab (anti-PD-L1) treatment. Receptors were obtained from a middle-aged man with urothelial cancer.

The chain carries TRBV5-8 and TRBJ2-5; tentative D call: TRBD2 (5 bases). The CDR3 has 13 residues. Trimming left V 3 bases short and J 3 bases short, with 9 bases between. CDR1 and CDR2 from the germline V gene are SGHTS and YDEGEE. For the CDR3, the DNA is TGTGCCAGCAGCTCCGACGGGGAAGAGACCCAGTACTTC. It codes for CASSSDGEETQYF.

The chain carries TRBV28 and TRBJ1-4; D gene uncertain. The CDR3 contains 11 residues. Germline V gene lookup returns CDR1 MDHEN and CDR2 SYDVKM. Trimming removed 5 bases from V and 7 bases from J, with 5 bases in between. The CDR3, as DNA: TGTGCCAGCAGTCCCGGTGAAAAACTGTTTTTT. Protein product: CASSPGEKLFF.

V is TRBV5-6 and J is TRBJ2-5; 7 bases line up with TRBD1. The trim removed 4 bases at V and 5 bases at J, leaving 11 bases unmatched. CDR1 and CDR2 (germline): SGHDT, YYEEEE. The CDR3 has 15 amino acids. The CDR3 nucleotides read TGTGCCAGCAGCACACGACAGGGTTGGAGTGAGACCCAGTACTTC. Its protein is CASSTRQGWSETQYF.

The rearrangement joins TRBV7-8 to TRBJ2-2; TRBD1 matches at 7 bases. V lost 0 bases, J lost 2 bases, and 3 bases stayed unmatched. CDR1 SGHVS and CDR2 FQNEAQ come from the germline V gene. The CDR3 consists of 16 residues. The CDR3: CASSLAGTVNTGELFF. The CDR3, as DNA: TGTGCCAGCAGCTTAGCCGGGACAGTTAACACCGGGGAGCTGTTTTTT.

The chain carries TRBV5-1 and TRBJ2-7; maybe TRBD1 (6 bases). Trimming took off 0 bases at V and 6 bases at J, with 13 bases between the two ends. CDR3 length: 14 residues. Per the germline V gene, CDR1 is SGHRS and CDR2 is YFSETQ. In nucleotides, the CDR3 is TGCGCCAGCAGCTTGGAAGGACAGCGCGGCGAGCAGTACTTC. This codes for CASSLEGQRGEQYF.

The V and J genes are TRBV18 and TRBJ1-5; 9 bases line up with TRBD1. Germline lookup yields CDR1 KGHSH and CDR2 LQKENI. The CDR3 spans 16 residues. V was clipped by 3 bases and J by 7 bases; unmatched bases: 10. DNA of the CDR3: TGTGCCAGCTCACCCCCGGGACAGGGAGTGAGGCAGCCCCAGCATTTT. This codes for CASSPPGQGVRQPQHF.

The chain links TRBV6-5 to TRBJ2-6; the match to TRBD1 covers 9 bases. CDR1 is MNHEY and CDR2 is SVGAGI in the germline V gene. The CDR3 is 15 amino acids. With V trimmed by 5 bases and J by 2 bases, 1 base remained unmatched. In DNA, the CDR3 is TGTGCCAGCAGTCGACAGGGGGCTGGGGCCAACGTCCTGACTTTC. This sequence encodes CASSRQGAGANVLTF.

The chain is built from TRBV14 and TRBJ2-7; D is undetermined. Per the germline V gene, CDR1 is SGHDN and CDR2 is FVKESK. This CDR3 contains 16 residues. Trimming cost V 1 base and J 3 bases, with 16 bases left between them. The DNA for the CDR3 is TGTGCCAGCAGCCAAGGGGTGGTGGGTAGAGGCTACGAGCAGTACTTC. As protein: CASSQGVVGRGYEQYF.

The CDR3 loop reads CASGSGGSYEQYF. DNA of the CDR3: TGTGCCAGCGGTAGCGGGGGATCCTACGAGCAGTACTTC. The rearrangement uses TRBV7-2 and TRBJ2-7; 9 nucleotides align to TRBD2. The germline V gene encodes CDR1 SGHTA and CDR2 FQGNSA. The J segment lost 1 base and the V segment lost 8 bases, leaving 3 bases of the junction unmatched. The CDR3 sequence is 13 residues long.

The chain combines TRBV2 with TRBJ1-5; D remains unclear. V lost 4 bases, J lost 1 base, and 11 bases lay in between. There are 15 residues in the CDR3. Germline assignment: CDR1 SNHLY and CDR2 FYNNEI. CDR3 in amino acids: CASSAMTSSNQPQHF. The CDR3 bases are TGTGCCAGCAGTGCGATGACTTCCAGCAATCAGCCCCAGCATTTT.

J is TRBJ2-6 and V is TRBV18; a possible D gene is TRBD2 (5 bases). Germline V gene data show CDR1 as KGHSH and CDR2 as LQKENI. The CDR3 contains 16 residues. V was pared by 6 bases and J by 0 bases, with 12 bases between. CDR3 loop: CASSHILGSGANVLTF. In DNA form, the CDR3 reads TGTGCCAGCTCCCACATACTAGGCTCTGGGGCCAACGTCCTGACTTTC.

V is TRBV30 and J is TRBJ2-1; D is possibly TRBD1 (6 bases). Deletions cut 5 bases from V and 1 base from J, with 15 bases between. The CDR3 contains 15 residues. Germline CDR1 GTSNPN, CDR2 SVGIG (reference sequence). The CDR3 spells CAWADLGHSYNEQFF. The CDR3 nucleotides read TGTGCCTGGGCTGACCTGGGACATTCCTACAATGAGCAGTTCTTC.

V and J are TRBV19 and TRBJ2-7, with 10 positions matching TRBD2. The CDR3 is 16 amino acids. The V gene's germline CDR1 is LNHDA and CDR2 SQIVND (reference sequence). V lost 5 bases, J lost 1 base, and 8 bases stayed unmatched. This CDR3 is CASSSQSGRGSYEQYF. CDR3 in DNA: TGTGCCAGTAGTTCTCAAAGCGGGAGGGGGTCCTACGAGCAGTACTTC.

This clone was found once. The V gene is TRBV5-4, the J gene TRBJ2-7, with D tentatively TRBD1 (5 bases). This CDR3 has 14 amino acids. Germline V gene sequence: CDR1 SGHNT, CDR2 YYREEE (reference sequence). Trimming cost V 0 bases and J 0 bases, with 7 bases left between them. In nucleotides, the CDR3 is TGTGCCAGCAGCTTGGTTGACAGCTCCTACGAGCAGTACTTC. Encoded protein: CASSLVDSSYEQYF.

The chain has TRBV28 and TRBJ1-2, with 10 bases that match TRBD1. Germline-derived CDR1 and CDR2 are MDHEN and SYDVKM. The CDR3 length is 13 residues. Trimming took 8 bases from V and 6 from J; bases not matched to a gene: 6. DNA for the CDR3: TGTGCCAGCCGACAGGGGGCGGTCAATGGCTACACCTTC. Protein sequence: CASRQGAVNGYTF.

J is TRBJ2-3 and V is TRBV5-1, with D unresolved. The CDR3 consists of 15 residues. Per the germline V gene, CDR1 is SGHRS and CDR2 is YFSETQ. V was clipped by 0 bases and J by 3 bases, with 11 bases between them. The DNA of the CDR3 is TGCGCCAGCAGCTTGGAGAGCCTGGTGACAGATACGCAGTATTTT. Its protein product is CASSLESLVTDTQYF. The full variable domain, completed using reference TRBV5-1 and TRBJ2-3, is KAGVTQTPRYLIKTRGQQVTLSCSPISGHRSVSWYQQTPGQGLQFLFEYFSETQRNKGNFPGRFSGRQFSNSRSEMNVSTLELGDSALYLCASSLESLVTDTQYFGPGTRLTVL.

The chain joins TRBV27 to TRBJ2-6; TRBD1 matches 11 bases. This CDR3 spans 17 amino acids. CDR1 is MNHEY, CDR2 SMNVEV, per germline (reference sequence). J gave up 3 bases and V 3 bases, and 4 bases lay outside the gene matches. Written as DNA, the CDR3 is TGTGCCAGCAGTTTCGGGACAGGGGGGAGTGGGGCCAACGTCCTGACTTTC. It codes for CASSFGTGGSGANVLTF.

The V gene is TRBV11-3, the J gene TRBJ2-1; 9 bases match TRBD2. CDR1 is SGHNT and CDR2 is YENEEA in the germline V gene. J was trimmed by 6 bases and V by 1 base; bases with no gene match: 7. CDR3 length: 16 amino acids. The CDR3 nucleotides are TGTGCCAGCAGCTTAGTTGGGACTAGCTTCCGCAATGAGCAGTTCTTC. Protein sequence: CASSLVGTSFRNEQFF.

This clone was recorded once. V is TRBV28 and J is TRBJ1-1; the D gene is possibly TRBD1 (5 bases). The CDR3 consists of 14 residues. Trimming took off 5 bases at V and 0 bases at J, with 10 bases between the two ends. Germline-derived CDR1 and CDR2 are MDHEN and SYDVKM. The CDR3 reads CASSPGHVNTEAFF. In nucleotides, the CDR3 is TGTGCCAGCAGTCCCGGACACGTGAACACTGAAGCTTTCTTT.

The chain has TRBV5-1 and TRBJ1-3; maybe TRBD1 (5 bases). The V end was cut by 0 bases, the J end by 6 bases, with 10 bases between. This CDR3 comprises 14 residues. Germline V gene data show CDR1 as SGHRS and CDR2 as YFSETQ. CDR3 loop: CASSLEGGVNTIYF. The CDR3 region has the DNA TGCGCCAGCAGCTTGGAAGGAGGGGTAAACACCATATATTTT.

V gene TRBV11-2 combines with J gene TRBJ2-7, with TRBD2 matching over 7 bases. This CDR3 has 13 residues. V lost 1 base to trimming and J lost 8 bases; unmatched junction nucleotides: 5. Germline-derived CDR1 and CDR2 are SGHAT and FQNNGV. As DNA, the CDR3 is TGTGCCAGCAGCTTAGGGGCGGGAGTGCAGCAGTACTTC. Its protein is CASSLGAGVQQYF.

The chain employs TRBV5-6 and TRBJ2-7; 7 nucleotides match TRBD2. The CDR3 extends over 12 amino acids. The ends lost 4 bases at V and 9 bases at J; junction bases unmatched: 7. Germline V CDR1 and CDR2: SGHDT, YYEEEE. The DNA of the CDR3 is TGTGCCAGCAGCCGGGCGGGGGTAGGGCAGTACTTC. It yields the protein CASSRAGVGQYF.

The rearrangement uses TRBV5-3 and TRBJ2-7, with TRBD2 matching 9 bases. TRBV5-3 is an ORF for which the function is uncertain. The CDR3 runs 15 residues. The V gene end was trimmed by 4 bases and the J gene end by 0 bases; junction bases not matched to a gene: 5. The CDR3: CARSPPSGISYEQYF. The CDR3 DNA reads as TGTGCCAGAAGCCCGCCTAGCGGGATCTCCTACGAGCAGTACTTC.

The gene calls are TRBV30 and TRBJ2-5, with 11 nucleotides matching TRBD1. Per the germline V gene, CDR1 is GTSNPN and CDR2 is SVGIG (reference sequence). J gave up 6 bases and V 1 base, and 1 base lay outside the gene matches. The CDR3 sequence is 13 residues long. The CDR3 loop reads CAWSGTGGKTQYF. In DNA, the CDR3 is TGTGCCTGGAGTGGGACAGGGGGCAAGACCCAGTACTTC.

J is TRBJ2-1 and V is TRBV6-6, with a weak D call TRBD1 (8 bases). The V end was cut by 6 bases, the J end by 3 bases, with 18 bases between. Per the germline V gene, CDR1 is MNHNY and CDR2 is SVGAGI (reference sequence). The CDR3 has 16 amino acids. The CDR3: CASRETGGGLYNEQFF. For the CDR3, the DNA is TGTGCCAGCAGGGAAACAGGGGGAGGGCTCTACAATGAGCAGTTCTTC.

V and J are TRBV2 and TRBJ2-1; 7 bases match TRBD2. The germline gives CDR1 SNHLY, CDR2 FYNNEI. The V gene end was trimmed by 9 bases and the J gene end by 12 bases; junction bases not matched to a gene: 5. The CDR3 spans 10 residues. The CDR3 protein is CARGGDGQFF. DNA for the CDR3: TGTGCCAGGGGGGGGGATGGGCAGTTCTTC.

V usage is TRBV7-9 and J usage is TRBJ2-4; D remains ambiguous. V lost 5 bases and J 1 base, leaving 12 bases between the germline ends. The CDR3 totals 15 residues. CDR1 is SEHNR, CDR2 FQNEAQ, per germline (reference sequence). The CDR3 here is CASSPPAQAKNIQYF. CDR3 sequence (DNA): TGTGCCAGCAGCCCGCCCGCCCAGGCCAAAAACATTCAGTACTTC.

J is TRBJ2-3 and V is TRBV7-6; TRBD2 matches at 11 bases. There are 16 residues in the CDR3. With V trimmed by 5 bases and J by 1 base, 5 bases remained unmatched. Germline V gene lookup returns CDR1 SGHVS and CDR2 FNYEAQ. This CDR3 is CASSPAGLAGTDTQYF. The CDR3 nucleotides are TGTGCCAGCAGCCCGGCGGGACTAGCGGGCACAGATACGCAGTATTTT.